The clone carrying this T cell receptor beta chain appeared a few times. CDR1 and CDR2 (germline): SGHNT, YYREEE (reference sequence). CDR3 size: 14 residues. V was clipped by 4 bases and J by 5 bases; unmatched bases: 4. Some clones are missing from TCRdb's copy, which holds only in-frame ones; the method was immunoSEQ multiplex PCR. The table includes tens of thousands of clones, 82% detected once. Single viable CD3+CD4+CD8-CD45RO+ cells were sorted as the memory CD4+ T cells. These data come from a study of memory CD4+ T cells and cytomegalovirus serostatus. The gene calls are TRBV5-4 and TRBJ2-7; TRBD2 matches 12 bases. The sequence was collected from an adult in good health and CMV-seronegative. Sequenced sample: memory CD4+ T cells from blood. The CDR3 DNA follows: TGTGCCAGCAGCATACGACTAGCGGGAGACGAGCAGTACTTC. Encoded protein: CASSIRLAGDEQYF. The full variable domain, completed using reference TRBV5-4 and TRBJ2-7, is ETGVTQSPTHLIKTRGQQVTLRCSSQSGHNTVSWYQQALGQGPQFIFQYYREEENGRGNFPPRFSGLQFPNYSSELNVNALELDDSALYLCASSIRLAGDEQYFGPGTRLTVT.